The T cell receptor beta chain under discussion was sequenced for a study of identical twins. General study findings and limits: Twin-shared out-of-frame alpha sequences showed excess low generation probability. The study found weaker excess twin sharing in beta out-of-frame sequences. Insertions were reduced in abundant cord blood beta clonotypes but not in memory repertoires. Its conclusions, products of cross-sectional statistical analysis, did not come from following the same donors.

CDR1 and CDR2 from the germline V gene are WSHSY and SAAADI. The germline V and J ends were trimmed by 7 bases and 8 bases, with 12 bases remaining between them. This CDR3 spans 13 amino acids. TCRdb used MiXCR to reprocess the 5' RACE reads, holding one entry per CDR3 protein. The sample carries under 300,000 distinct CDR3 sequences, roughly an eighth recorded once. This clonotype was observed a few times. Its antigen is unidentified. The V gene is TRBV10-2, the J gene TRBJ1-6; TRBD1 is a possible D gene (6 bases). The sequencing sample was made of memory (CD45RO+) T cells sorted from blood. The sequence was obtained from a woman under 30 in good health. The CDR3 sequence is CASTQGQDSPLHF. The CDR3 DNA reads TGCGCCAGCACTCAGGGGCAGGATTCACCCCTCCACTTT.